The present T cell receptor (beta chain) was sequenced within a study of blood T cell repertoires in COVID-19. Study background: The United States, Italy and Spain were the sources of the acute and convalescent COVID-19 samples. PBMCs, B-cell-depleted T cells, or T cells provided the cDNA or gDNA that made up the material.

V trimming: 3 bases; J trimming: 8 bases; junction bases outside the gene matches: 11. The CDR3 is made up of 14 amino acids. Germline CDR1 is SGDLS and CDR2 is YYNGEE. In the authors' workflow: Using reference gene primer amplification, nucleated cell counts were estimated. Measured with immunoSEQ multiplex PCR; TCRdb has only the in-frame clones, and not every one. The V and J calls and clone size are taken from that table; D and trimming were inferred from the DNA. The table shows about 26,000 clones, with nearly 90% occurring only once. The sample consisted of peripheral blood. The chain links TRBV9 to TRBJ2-7, with 7 bases lining up with TRBD1. The TCR originated in a woman in her sixties with active COVID-19. CDR3: CASSAISTGDQQYF. The DNA of the CDR3 is TGTGCCAGCAGCGCAATTTCTACAGGGGACCAGCAGTACTTC.